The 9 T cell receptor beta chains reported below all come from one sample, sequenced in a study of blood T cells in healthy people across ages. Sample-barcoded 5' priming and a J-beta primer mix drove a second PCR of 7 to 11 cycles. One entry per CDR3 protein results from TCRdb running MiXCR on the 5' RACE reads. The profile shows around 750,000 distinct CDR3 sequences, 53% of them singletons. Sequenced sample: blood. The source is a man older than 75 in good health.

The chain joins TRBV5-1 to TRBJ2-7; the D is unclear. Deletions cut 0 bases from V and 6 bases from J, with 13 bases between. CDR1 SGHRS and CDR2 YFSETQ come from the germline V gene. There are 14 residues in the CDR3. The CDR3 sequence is CASSLVALTSEQYF. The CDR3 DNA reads TGCGCCAGCAGCTTGGTGGCTCTGACGAGCGAGCAGTACTTC.

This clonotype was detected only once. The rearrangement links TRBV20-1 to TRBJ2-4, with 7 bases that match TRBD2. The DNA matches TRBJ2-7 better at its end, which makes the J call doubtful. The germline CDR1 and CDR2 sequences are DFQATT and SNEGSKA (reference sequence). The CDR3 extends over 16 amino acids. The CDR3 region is CSARAPQLARGGEQYF. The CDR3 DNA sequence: TGCAGTGCTAGAGCCCCTCAACTAGCGCGAGGCGGCGAGCAGTACTTC.

CDR3: CASSSPLPGSEQFF. The CDR3 DNA sequence: TGTGCCAGCAGCTCCCCCCTACCCGGGAGTGAGCAGTTCTTC. The chain carries TRBV7-9 and TRBJ2-1; D might be TRBD2 (6 bases). CDR3 length: 14 residues. From germline, CDR1 is SEHNR and CDR2 FQNEAQ (reference sequence). V was clipped by 4 bases and J by 9 bases, with 16 bases between them.

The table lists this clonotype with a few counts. CDR3 in amino acids: CASSLGRSGVNEKLFF. DNA of the CDR3: TGTGCCAGCAGCTTAGGACGGTCAGGGGTTAATGAAAAACTGTTTTTT. The V gene is TRBV11-2, the J gene TRBJ1-4; D is perhaps TRBD1 (6 bases). This CDR3 contains 16 residues. Germline V CDR1 and CDR2: SGHAT, FQNNGV. Trimming shortened V by 1 base and J by 4 bases, and 13 bases separated the two germline ends.

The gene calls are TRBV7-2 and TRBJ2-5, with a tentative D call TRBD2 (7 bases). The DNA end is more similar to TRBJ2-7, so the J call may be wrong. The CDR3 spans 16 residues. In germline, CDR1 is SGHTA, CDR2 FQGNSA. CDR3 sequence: CASSPLGGTKVGEQYF. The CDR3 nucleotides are TGTGCCAGCAGCCCTCTAGGGGGGACTAAGGTCGGCGAGCAGTACTTC.

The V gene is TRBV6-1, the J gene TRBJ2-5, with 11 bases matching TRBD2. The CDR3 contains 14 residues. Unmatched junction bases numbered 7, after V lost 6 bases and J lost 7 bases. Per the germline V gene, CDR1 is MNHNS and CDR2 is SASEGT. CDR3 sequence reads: CASSGLAGDRTQYF. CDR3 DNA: TGTGCCAGCAGCGGACTAGCGGGTGATCGGACCCAGTACTTC.

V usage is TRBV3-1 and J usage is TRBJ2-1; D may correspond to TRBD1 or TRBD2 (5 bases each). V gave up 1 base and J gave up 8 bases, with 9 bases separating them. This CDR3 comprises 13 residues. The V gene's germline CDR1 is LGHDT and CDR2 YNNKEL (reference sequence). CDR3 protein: CASSQGGPHEQFF. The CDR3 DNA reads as TGTGCCAGCAGCCAAGGGGGACCCCATGAGCAGTTCTTC.

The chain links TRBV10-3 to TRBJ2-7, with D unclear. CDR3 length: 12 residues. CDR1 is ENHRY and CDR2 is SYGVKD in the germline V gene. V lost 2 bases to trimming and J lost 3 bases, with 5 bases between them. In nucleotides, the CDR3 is TGTGCCATCAGTGAGGACCTCTACGAGCAGTACTTC. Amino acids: CAISEDLYEQYF.

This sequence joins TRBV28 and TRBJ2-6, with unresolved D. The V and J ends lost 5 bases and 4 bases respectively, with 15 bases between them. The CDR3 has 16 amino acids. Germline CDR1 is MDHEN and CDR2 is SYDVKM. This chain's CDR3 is CASSVYEGPGANVLTF. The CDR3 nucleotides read TGTGCCAGCAGTGTCTATGAAGGGCCAGGGGCCAACGTCCTGACTTTC.